This T cell receptor beta chain appears in the sequencing data of a study of blood T cell repertoires in COVID-19. Study at large: From T cells, B-cell-depleted T cells, or PBMCs came the material, which was cDNA or gDNA.

Those enrolled, adults aged roughly 18 to 89 years, came from around 24 US areas. The assay was immunoSEQ multiplex PCR, and TCRdb's table has in-frame clones only and misses some. The sample holds around 200,000 clones, more than 70% seen once. The sequenced sample consisted of PBMCs or T cells enriched from blood (not recorded which). This TCR was sampled from a woman aged 40 to 49 with acute COVID-19.

In nucleotides, the CDR3 is TGTGCCAGCAGTTTGGGCCGGCACTATGGCTACACCTTC. Its translation: CASSLGRHYGYTF. This sequence joins TRBV12-3 or TRBV12-4 and TRBJ1-2; D is ambiguous. This CDR3 comprises 13 residues. V was clipped by 3 bases and J by 3 bases, with 8 bases between them.